The present T cell receptor beta chain was sequenced within a study of T cell responses to AZD1222 COVID-19 vaccine. Libraries were prepared by immunoSEQ multiplex PCR; TCRdb keeps only in-frame clonotypes and omits some of them. The sample holds around 130,000 clones; more than 90% are singletons and the top ten take roughly 1%. Sequencing used peripheral blood, obtained 28 days after the second AZD1222 dose. The sequence derives from an adult who received the AZD1222 COVID-19 vaccine.

CDR3 region: CASSLGSGITSTDTQYF. The CDR3 DNA follows: TGTGCCAGCAGCTTAGGGTCGGGCATCACTAGCACAGATACGCAGTATTTT. V is TRBV11-3 and J is TRBJ2-3; D remains ambiguous. The length of the CDR3 is 17 residues. Looked up from germline, CDR1 is SGHNT and CDR2 is YENEEA. V was shortened by 1 base and J by 0 bases, with 14 bases between the two germline ends.